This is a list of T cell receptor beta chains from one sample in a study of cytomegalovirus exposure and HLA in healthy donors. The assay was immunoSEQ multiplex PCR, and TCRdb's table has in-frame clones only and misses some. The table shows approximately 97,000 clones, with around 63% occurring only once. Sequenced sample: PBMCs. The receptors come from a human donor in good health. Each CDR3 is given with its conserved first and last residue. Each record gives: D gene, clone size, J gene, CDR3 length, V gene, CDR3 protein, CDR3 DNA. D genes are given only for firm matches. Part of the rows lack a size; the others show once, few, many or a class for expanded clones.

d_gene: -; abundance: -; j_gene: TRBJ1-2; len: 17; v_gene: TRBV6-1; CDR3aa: CASSEGFRTLTTYGYTF; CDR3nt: TGTGCCAGCAGTGAAGGGTTCAGGACTCTCACGACCTATGGCTACACCTTC
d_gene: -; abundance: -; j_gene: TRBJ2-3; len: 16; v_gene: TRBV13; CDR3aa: CASSLEAGASTDTQYF; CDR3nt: TGTGCCAGCAGCTTAGAGGCAGGGGCTAGCACAGATACGCAGTATTTT
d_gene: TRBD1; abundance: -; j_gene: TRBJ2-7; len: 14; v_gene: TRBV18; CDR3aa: CASSPATGGYEQYF; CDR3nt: TGTGCCAGCTCACCAGCCACAGGGGGCTACGAGCAGTACTTC
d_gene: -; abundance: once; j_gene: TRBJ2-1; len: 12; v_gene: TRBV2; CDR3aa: CASSATGYEQFF; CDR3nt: TGTGCCAGCAGCGCCACGGGTTATGAGCAGTTCTTC
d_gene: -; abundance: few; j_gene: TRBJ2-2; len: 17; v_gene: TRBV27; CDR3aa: CASSLSAGWGNTGELFF; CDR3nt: TGTGCCAGCAGTTTATCGGCAGGGTGGGGGAACACCGGGGAGCTGTTTTTT
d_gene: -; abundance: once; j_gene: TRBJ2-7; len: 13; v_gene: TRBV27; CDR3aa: CASSLSRAYEQYF; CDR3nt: TGTGCCAGCAGTTTGAGCAGGGCCTACGAGCAGTACTTC
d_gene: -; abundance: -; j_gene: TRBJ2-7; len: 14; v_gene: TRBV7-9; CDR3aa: CASSSTDRSYEQYF; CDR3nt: TGTGCCAGCAGCTCGACAGACCGCTCCTACGAGCAGTACTTC
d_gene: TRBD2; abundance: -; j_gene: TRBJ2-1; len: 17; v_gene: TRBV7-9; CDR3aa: CASSPPPRLADYNEQFF; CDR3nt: TGTGCCAGCAGCCCCCCTCCCCGACTAGCGGACTACAATGAGCAGTTCTTC
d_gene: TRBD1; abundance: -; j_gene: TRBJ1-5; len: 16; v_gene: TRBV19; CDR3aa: CASSRDRKNSNQPQHF; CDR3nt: TGTGCCAGTAGTCGGGACAGGAAAAATAGCAATCAGCCCCAGCATTTT
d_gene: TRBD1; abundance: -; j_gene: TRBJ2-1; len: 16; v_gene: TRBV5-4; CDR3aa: CASNWDAGQGIHEQFF; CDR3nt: TGTGCCAGCAACTGGGACGCGGGACAGGGGATTCATGAGCAGTTCTTC
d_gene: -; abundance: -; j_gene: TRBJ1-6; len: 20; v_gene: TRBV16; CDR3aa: CASSQSTQQQHSSYNSPLHF; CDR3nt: TGTGCCAGCAGCCAATCAACGCAACAGCAGCACAGCTCCTATAATTCACCCCTCCACTTT
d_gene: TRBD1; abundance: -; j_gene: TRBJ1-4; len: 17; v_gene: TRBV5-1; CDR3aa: CASSPIPGQSIREKLFF; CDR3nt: TGCGCCAGCAGCCCAATCCCGGGACAGTCGATACGAGAAAAACTGTTTTTT
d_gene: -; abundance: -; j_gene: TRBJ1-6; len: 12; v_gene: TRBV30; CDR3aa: CAWSLQLSPLHF; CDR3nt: TGTGCCTGGAGCCTACAGTTATCACCCCTCCACTTT
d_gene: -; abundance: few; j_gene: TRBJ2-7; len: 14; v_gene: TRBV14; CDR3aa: CASSRSALAGEQYF; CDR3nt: TGTGCCAGCAGCCGATCTGCCCTTGCGGGCGAGCAGTACTTC
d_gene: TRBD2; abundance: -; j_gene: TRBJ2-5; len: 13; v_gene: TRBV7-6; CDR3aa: CAIRREGPETQYF; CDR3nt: TGTGCCATCCGGCGGGAGGGCCCAGAGACCCAGTACTTC
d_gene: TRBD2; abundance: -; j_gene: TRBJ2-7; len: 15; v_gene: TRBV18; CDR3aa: CASSPNSGVSEEQYF; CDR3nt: TGTGCCAGCTCACCAAATAGCGGGGTTTCAGAAGAGCAGTACTTC
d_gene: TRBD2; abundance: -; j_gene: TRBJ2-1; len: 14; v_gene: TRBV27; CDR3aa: CASSFRDYHNEQFF; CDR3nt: TGTGCCAGCAGTTTCCGGGACTACCACAATGAGCAGTTCTTC
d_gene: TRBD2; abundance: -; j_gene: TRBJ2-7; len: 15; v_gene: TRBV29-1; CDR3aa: CSVGAGGPITYEQYF; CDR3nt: TGCAGCGTTGGGGCGGGAGGCCCAATTACCTACGAGCAGTACTTC
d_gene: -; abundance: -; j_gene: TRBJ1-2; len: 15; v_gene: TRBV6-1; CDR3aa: CASSEVRGGNYGYTF; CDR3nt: TGTGCCAGCAGTGAAGTTAGGGGGGGTAACTATGGCTACACCTTC
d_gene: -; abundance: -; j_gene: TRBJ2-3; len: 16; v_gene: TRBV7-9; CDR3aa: CASSLSYQRDSDTQYF; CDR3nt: TGTGCCAGCAGCTTAAGCTACCAAAGGGACTCGGATACGCAGTATTTT
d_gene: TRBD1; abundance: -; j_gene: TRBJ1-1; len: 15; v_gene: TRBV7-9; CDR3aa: CASSVQGGYNTEAFF; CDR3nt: TGTGCCAGCAGCGTACAGGGGGGATATAACACTGAAGCTTTCTTT
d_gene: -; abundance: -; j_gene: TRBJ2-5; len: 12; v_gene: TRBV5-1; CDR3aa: CASSFNEETQYF; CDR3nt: TGCGCCAGCAGCTTTAATGAAGAGACCCAGTACTTC
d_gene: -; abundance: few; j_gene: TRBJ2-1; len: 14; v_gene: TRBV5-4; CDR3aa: CASSKRDTYNEQFF; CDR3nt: TGTGCCAGCAGCAAAAGGGACACCTACAATGAGCAGTTCTTC
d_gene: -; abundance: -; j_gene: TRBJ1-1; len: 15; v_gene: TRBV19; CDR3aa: CASSPDRRLNTEAFF; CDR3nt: TGTGCCAGTAGTCCCGATCGGAGGTTGAACACTGAAGCTTTCTTT
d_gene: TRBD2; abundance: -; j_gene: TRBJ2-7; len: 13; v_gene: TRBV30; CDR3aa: CASSGRVPYEQYF; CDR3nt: TGTGCCAGTAGCGGGAGGGTTCCCTACGAGCAGTACTTC
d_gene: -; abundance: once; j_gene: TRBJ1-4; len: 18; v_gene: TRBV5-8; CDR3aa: CASSPISFFGAAGEKLFF; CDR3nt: TGTGCCAGCAGCCCGATCTCGTTCTTCGGGGCCGCGGGGGAAAAACTGTTTTTT
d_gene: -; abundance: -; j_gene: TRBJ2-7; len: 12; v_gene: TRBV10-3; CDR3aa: CAISESEHEQYF; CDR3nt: TGTGCCATCAGTGAGTCGGAGCACGAGCAGTACTTC
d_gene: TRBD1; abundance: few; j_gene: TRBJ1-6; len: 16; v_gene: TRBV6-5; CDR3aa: CASSSAGTGPGSPLHF; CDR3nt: TGTGCCAGCAGTTCAGCCGGGACAGGGCCCGGCTCACCCCTCCACTTT
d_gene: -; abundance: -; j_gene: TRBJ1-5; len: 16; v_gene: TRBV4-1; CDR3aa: CASSQDGGAYVQPQHF; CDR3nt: TGCGCCAGCAGCCAAGATGGGGGGGCCTACGTTCAGCCCCAGCATTTT
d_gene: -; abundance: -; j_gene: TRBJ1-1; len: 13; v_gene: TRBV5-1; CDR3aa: CASSPQGNTEAFF; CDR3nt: TGCGCCAGCAGCCCACAGGGGAACACTGAAGCTTTCTTT
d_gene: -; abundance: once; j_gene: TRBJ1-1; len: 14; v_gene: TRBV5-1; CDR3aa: CASSLAMGACEAFF; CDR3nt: TGCGCCAGCAGCTTGGCCATGGGGGCGTGTGAAGCTTTCTTT
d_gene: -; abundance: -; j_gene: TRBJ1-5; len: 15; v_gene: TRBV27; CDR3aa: CASSWSAGENQPQHF; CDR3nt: TGTGCCAGCAGTTGGTCCGCGGGAGAGAATCAGCCCCAGCATTTT
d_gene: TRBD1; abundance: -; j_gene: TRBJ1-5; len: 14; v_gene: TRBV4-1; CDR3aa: CASSQGTGGQPQHF; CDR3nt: TGCGCCAGCAGCCAAGGGACAGGGGGGCAGCCCCAGCATTTT
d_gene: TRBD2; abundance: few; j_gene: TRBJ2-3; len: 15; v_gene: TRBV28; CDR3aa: CASSFGGGYTDTQYF; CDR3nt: TGTGCCAGCAGTTTCGGGGGAGGGTACACAGATACGCAGTATTTT
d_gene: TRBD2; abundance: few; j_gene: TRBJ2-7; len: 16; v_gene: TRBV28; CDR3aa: CASSLLLLAGNYEQYF; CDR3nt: TGTGCCAGCAGCCTTTTGCTGCTAGCGGGAAACTACGAGCAGTACTTC
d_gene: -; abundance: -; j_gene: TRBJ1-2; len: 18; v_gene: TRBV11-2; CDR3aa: CASSLTRATESWHYGYTF; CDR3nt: TGTGCCAGCAGCTTAACGAGGGCGACGGAGTCATGGCACTATGGCTACACCTTC
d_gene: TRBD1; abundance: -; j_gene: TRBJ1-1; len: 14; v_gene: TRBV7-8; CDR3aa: CASRYTGVGTEAFF; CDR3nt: TGTGCCAGCAGATATACAGGGGTGGGCACTGAAGCTTTCTTT
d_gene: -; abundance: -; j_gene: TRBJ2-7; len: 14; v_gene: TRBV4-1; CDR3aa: CASSQGLPGHEQYF; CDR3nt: TGCGCCAGCAGCCAAGGACTACCTGGGCACGAGCAGTACTTC
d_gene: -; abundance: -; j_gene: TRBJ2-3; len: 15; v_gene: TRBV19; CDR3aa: CASSIGLGDADTQYF; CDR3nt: TGTGCCAGTAGTATAGGACTCGGAGACGCAGATACGCAGTATTTT
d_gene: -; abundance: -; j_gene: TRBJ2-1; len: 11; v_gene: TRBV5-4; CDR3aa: CASSFRDEQFF; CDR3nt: TGTGCCAGCAGCTTTCGCGATGAGCAGTTCTTC
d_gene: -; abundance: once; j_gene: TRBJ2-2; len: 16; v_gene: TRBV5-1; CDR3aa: CASSLGALAWTGELFF; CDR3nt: TGCGCCAGCAGCTTGGGGGCACTAGCATGGACCGGGGAGCTGTTTTTT
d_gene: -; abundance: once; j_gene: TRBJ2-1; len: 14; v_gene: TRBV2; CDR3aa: CASQAGSSYNEQFF; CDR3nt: TGTGCCAGTCAAGCGGGTAGCTCCTACAATGAGCAGTTCTTC
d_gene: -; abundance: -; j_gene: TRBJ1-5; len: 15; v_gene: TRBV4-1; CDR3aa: CASSARRGAGQPQHF; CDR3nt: TGCGCCAGCAGCGCCCGGCGTGGGGCCGGTCAGCCCCAGCATTTT